This T cell receptor beta chain was found in a study of cytomegalovirus exposure and HLA in healthy donors (dated by TCRdb to 2016 to 2017). With respect to the entire study: In an earlier analysis of under 750 of the donors, 250 to 350 Gb of sequence data and 95 million to 130 million unique TCR beta sequences from about 180 million T cells were reported. Of the roughly 430 genotyped donors, around 81% fell in the genetic ancestry cluster associated with self-reported Caucasian donors. The later analysis used no new phenotypic data to find candidate immune exposures, relying instead on TCR beta sequences and their occurrence across donors. Among over 350 genotyped donors of the cohort, an average of around 240,000 unique TCR beta nucleotide sequences were sequenced per donor, roughly 18% of them non-productive. The study was designed to test whether signatures of past pathogen exposure could be identified by cataloging public T cell receptors. To study patterns of TCR occurrence, a later analysis re-analyzed previously published TCR beta repertoires from under 750 donors and added high-resolution HLA genotyping. In a later genetic analysis, genome-wide SNP genotypes for about three fifths of the roughly 670 donors were used, and that subset was treated as a discovery cohort. Donor age, sex, ethnicity and CMV serostatus were collected together with the repertoire data. HLA typing included class I and class II loci at four-digit resolution. To decide whether each TCR beta V gene segment behaved as functional or pseudogenic, an earlier analysis of some 600 of the donors relied on high-throughput TCR beta sequencing. Roughly 300 gigabases of sequencing data and some 85 million unique TCR sequences were included in an early release covering 550 to 800 HLA-typed donors. To predict cytomegalovirus infection status, the study brought together high-throughput TCR immunosequencing, statistical association of individual TCRs with disease status, and machine learning. Every discovery cohort repertoire had been produced on one sequencing platform. Several DR-DQ haplotypes were treated as single units for association and clustering because of strong linkage in the cohort. The T cell repertoires of 700 or so subjects were profiled by immunosequencing and related to cytomegalovirus serostatus. The number of typed donors differed by locus: about 629-630 for A, B, C, DRB1 and DQB1; approximately 540 for DQA1; approximately 610 for DPA1; and roughly 470 for DPB1. Besides the first cohort of 666 subjects, a separate validation cohort made up of 120 different subjects was used.

The protocol used for the library was the immunoSEQ multiplex PCR assay. A mixture of 60 forward primers for TCR Vbeta segments and 13 reverse primers for TCR Jbeta segments was used in the multiplex PCR. The CDR3 region of rearranged TCR beta genes was amplified from genomic DNA with a multiplex PCR assay. The Illumina HiSeq System was used to sequence the amplified TCR beta libraries as 87-base-pair reads. Per the original workflow: In a later analysis, tens of millions of unique TCR beta chains were counted across the approximately 640 repertoires, and roughly 9.9 million of these chains were shared by at least two donors. Raw reads were error-corrected and collapsed into unique sequences by a nearest-neighbor algorithm in which closely related sequences were merged to remove PCR and sequencing errors. To assign V, D and J gene segments, CDR3 sequences were aligned to IMGT reference sequences. For a sequence to be retained, a match of at least six nucleotides was required to both a V gene segment and a J gene segment. A rearrangement counted as productive if the CDR3 had no stop codons and remained in frame with V and J, and every other rearrangement counted as non-productive. CDR3 was defined by IMGT convention, running from the second conserved V-encoded cysteine to the conserved J-encoded phenylalanine. Sequences without an unambiguous match to a single V gene segment were excluded from the earlier analysis of 450 to 750 of the donors. An earlier analysis of several hundred of the donors called V segments functional above 56.7% productive rearrangements and segregating when the between-donor standard deviation exceeded 5%. To diagnose cytomegalovirus status from the catalog of TCR beta chain sequences, a statistical classification framework was built. A later analysis assigned V and J genes by comparing TCR nucleotide sequences with IMGT/GENE-DB human TR gene sequences. Using the TCRdist pipeline, a later analysis assigned CDR3 sequences along with most-parsimonious VDJ recombination scenarios. In a later analysis, each TCR beta chain was defined by its CDR3 amino acid sequence together with its V-gene family, and reads lacking a unique V-gene family were excluded. In a later analysis, around 600 highly shared, low-generation-probability nucleotide sequences were removed to address suspected cross-contamination and a sequencing artifact. A later analysis calculated a clonal expansion index for each public chain from normalized within-repertoire ranks of inferred template counts. In a later analysis, generation probabilities were computed with a VDJ recombination model fitted to out-of-frame rearrangements, and the resulting probabilities were checked against IGoR. Hypergeometric tests were used in a later analysis to score TCR-TCR, TCR-HLA and TCR-CMV co-occurrence, with a repertoire-size bias correction applied to the TCR pairs. To estimate false discovery rates, a later analysis permuted the HLA or CMV assignments 20 times. In a later analysis, co-occurring TCRs were grouped using DBSCAN, and TCRdist sequence similarity was added for clustering within HLA-allele-positive subsets. Repertoires with fewer than 30,000 or more than 120,000 public chains, plus five repertoires with anomalous nucleotide sharing, were excluded from co-occurrence clustering. TCRdb limited this immuneACCESS table to in-frame rearrangements with V and J called. A share of clones is missing; checked studies link under half to unresolved V genes, and the rest is unexplained. Clone size and the V and J calls come from that table; the DNA yielded D and trimming. In all, the sample holds about 43,000 clones, and approximately 57% of those were seen once. The ten largest make up around 12% of the sample.

A distance of 11 bases separates the germline ends of V and J, which lose 0 bases and 4 bases respectively. Via the germline V gene, CDR1 is MNHEY and CDR2 SVGAGI. There are 15 amino acids in the CDR3, from cysteine to phenylalanine inclusive. Only the CDR3 portion is preserved as DNA: 45 bases, with reading frame beginning at the first base. The sample holds a few counts of this clone. Its antigen remains undetermined. No much larger clonotype is one base removed from it; base qualities were not supplied. In total, around 600 healthy bone marrow donors made up the cohort. At the time of sampling, every cohort member was nominally healthy, though immune exposures that went unrecorded were likely present. The donor was CMV seropositive and was included in the group of approximately 310 seropositive cohort members. A peripheral blood sample was collected from each donor, and TCR beta sequencing was performed on peripheral blood mononuclear cells. The Qiagen DNeasy Blood Extraction Kit was used to extract genomic DNA from the blood cell samples.

Study-wide findings and limitations: At a false discovery rate of 0.05, a later analysis linked 15,000 to 20,000 TCR beta sequences to specific HLA alleles. Because HLA typing was unavailable for some donors at each locus, only the typed subset was used in association tests. An earlier analysis of 450 to 750 of the donors showed that most TCR beta V segments appeared in productive rearrangements either about 87% or about 30% of the time, which broadly matched IMGT annotations. In a later genetic analysis, fewer N-insertions in productive TCRs were reported among donors in an Asian-associated ancestry cluster than the roughly 700-donor mean. Correlated functional status among segregating V segments might reflect linkage disequilibrium, but an unknown experimental factor could not be ruled out. Over 15 rarely observed V segments, including chromosome 9 orphons, were excluded from the earlier analysis of 550 to 700 of the donors because counts were too low. In a later analysis, TCR association rates were found to vary across HLA loci, with the most associated TCRs seen for DRB1 alleles and the fewest for HLA-C alleles. Three of the identified cytomegalovirus-associated TCR beta chains were confirmed in vitro to be specific for cytomegalovirus antigens. Some IMGT-functional V segments, including TRBV6-2 and TRBV6-3, could not be told apart with the 87-base-pair reads, so those segments were excluded. In a later analysis, several top co-occurrence clusters were reported to appear linked to parvovirus B19, influenza, CMV and Epstein-Barr virus. In a later genetic analysis, a missense DCLRE1C variant was associated with V-gene and J-gene trimming of TCR beta chains, and the association was replicated in an independent cohort. The cohort was sequenced for TCR beta chains only, and without alpha or paired-chain data the features that could be detected were limited. In a later analysis, HLA-associated TCR beta chains showed more clonal expansion and lower generation probabilities than non-associated chains that were equally common. A later analysis found that most CMV-associated TCR beta chains appeared HLA-restricted, with HLA associations seemingly driven largely by CMV exposure. The sequencing pipeline was judged likely to have produced a cluster of highly shared sequence variants as a technical artifact. A further reported finding was that TCR beta sequences accurately predicted the HLA-A and HLA-B alleles for most subjects in the first cohort. Strong co-occurrence of HLA alleles, especially DR and DQ, made assigning TCR associations to individual alleles difficult. Immune exposure information for the cohort was limited to CMV serostatus. The classifier was reported to diagnose cytomegalovirus status with high specificity and sensitivity in both the original and validation cohorts. It was suggested by the authors that the approach could potentially be generalized to other disease states and immunological phenotypes. In the study, around 150 TCR beta chains were listed as associated with cytomegalovirus. Roughly uniform sequencing depth across donors was assumed in presence/absence analyses, although this assumption may not hold. Most TCR sequences were seen in very few donors, while some public TCRs were found in many individuals.

The sample comprised PBMCs. The V gene is TRBV6-5 and the J gene is TRBJ2-3; TRBD1 is a possible D gene, resting on 5 matching bases. The receptor was derived from a man aged 60 to 69 in good health and CMV-seropositive. Read as DNA, the sequence is TGTGCCAGCAGTTACTCAGGGGTCTCGGCAGATACGCAGTATTTT. This sequence encodes CASSYSGVSADTQYF.